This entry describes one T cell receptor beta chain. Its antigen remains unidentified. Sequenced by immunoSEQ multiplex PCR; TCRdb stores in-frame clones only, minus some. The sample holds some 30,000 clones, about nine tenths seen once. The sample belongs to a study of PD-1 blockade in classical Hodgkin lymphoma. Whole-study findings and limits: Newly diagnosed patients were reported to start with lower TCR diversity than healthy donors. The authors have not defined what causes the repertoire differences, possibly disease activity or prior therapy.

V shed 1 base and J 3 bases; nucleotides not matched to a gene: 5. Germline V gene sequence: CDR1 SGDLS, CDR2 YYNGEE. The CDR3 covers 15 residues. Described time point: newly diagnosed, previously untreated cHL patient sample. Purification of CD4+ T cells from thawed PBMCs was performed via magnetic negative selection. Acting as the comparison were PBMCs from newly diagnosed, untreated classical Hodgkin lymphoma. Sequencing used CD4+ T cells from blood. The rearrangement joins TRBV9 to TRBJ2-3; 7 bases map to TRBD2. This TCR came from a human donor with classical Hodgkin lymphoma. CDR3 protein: CASSVRAGVTDTQYF. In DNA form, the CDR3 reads TGTGCCAGCAGCGTACGGGCGGGAGTAACAGATACGCAGTATTTT.